Here is one T cell receptor beta chain with its context. Its antigen is unknown. Nothing much larger sits one base from this clone, and base qualities are not available. Libraries were built with PCR. Instrument on record: Illumina HiSeq 2500. Molecular barcoding was employed in the preparation of TCR libraries, with unique molecular identifiers being used to normalize TCRbeta repertoire quantification. The public reads were reanalyzed by TCRdb: fastp trimming at Q25, MiXCR alignment, in-frame beta chains only. A single entry per CDR3 protein holds the most common genes and DNA from its merged rows. This sample holds about 500,000 distinct CDR3 sequences; approximately 29% were observed only once. The ten largest make up 2% to 2.5% of the sample. The record originates from a study of T-cell reconstitution after alpha-beta-depleted transplantation in children (dated by TCRdb to about 2016). A note on the overall study: The study quantitatively tracked T-cell immune reconstitution after TCRalphabeta/CD19-depleted allogeneic hematopoietic cell transplantation in children using TCR repertoire profiling.

Sequences SEHNR (CDR1) and FQNEAQ (CDR2) are obtained from the germline V gene (reference sequence). The CDR3 measures 13 amino acids from cysteine to phenylalanine. Only CDR3 DNA is held: 39 bases, read in frame from base 1. V is reduced by 6 bases and J by 10 bases, leaving a spacing of 16 bases between them. This specimen was PBMCs from the stem cell graft donor, taken from the stem cell graft. The V and J segments used are TRBV7-9 and TRBJ2-1, with the D gene not clear enough to name. The sequence derives from a human donor who donated a stem cell graft to a child with aplastic anemia. The bases read TGTGCCAGCAGTTACGGGTCCCACGGGGAGCAGTTCTTC. Translated, it reads CASSYGSHGEQFF.